This TCR beta chain came from a study of PD-L1 blockade in urothelial cancer listed by TCRdb under 2017. About the investigation overall: All patients started therapy around 2014 and received atezolizumab 1,200 mg intravenously every 3 weeks. About 85% of the roughly 29 patients were males with bladder-origin urothelial cancer, and about 60% of the roughly 29 reported a prior smoking history. Patients had an ECOG performance status of 0 or 1 and had received between 0 and 3 prior chemotherapy regimens. Blood samples were analyzed 3 weeks after the start of treatment (second dose) and 6 weeks after the start of treatment. Blood samples gave median yields of approximately 130,000 T cells and 83,000 or so unique TCRs, along with a median clonality of around 0.08. Somatic, immune and clinical correlates of response to PD-L1 blockade with atezolizumab in urothelial cancer were the focus of an exploratory multi-omic analysis. Pretreatment tumor samples, along with matched peripheral blood collected serially before and after atezolizumab treatment, underwent TCR sequencing. Durable clinical benefit was defined as progression-free survival longer than 6 months, and TCR features were also tested against progression-free and overall survival. In the same patients, whole exome sequencing and RNA sequencing of pretreatment tumors were performed in addition to TCR sequencing. Durable clinical benefit was achieved by nine patients and was not achieved by 20 patients. Pretreatment blood TCR-seq was available for around 29 patients, at least one posttreatment blood collection was obtained for some 25 patients, and tumor TCR-seq was available for some 25 patients. What the authors observed across the whole study: A pretreatment peripheral blood TCR clonality below the median was linked to improved progression-free and overall survival. Because of the small sample size (n of about 30) and the many exploratory analyses performed, the results are intended to be regarded as hypothesis-generating. At 3 weeks after the start of treatment, tumor-associated TCR clones in peripheral blood had expanded more in patients with durable benefit (n of about 20, p = 0.022).

Each PCR received spiked-in synthetic TCR analog templates so that absolute template abundance could be estimated from read counts. The immunoSEQ assay used bias-controlled V and J gene primers to amplify TCRbeta CDR3 regions from genomic DNA. Sequencing of rearranged TCRbeta segments was performed at approximately 20X coverage. The original methods were these. Sequencing errors were corrected by clustering and CDR3s were annotated against IMGT to assign V, D and J genes. Only productive TCRbeta rearrangements were used in downstream analyses, excluding out-of-frame or stop-codon sequences. Clonality was computed as one minus Shannon entropy normalized by the log of the number of unique productive sequences. Fisher's exact test with Benjamini-Hochberg correction, at a threshold of adjusted p below 0.01, was used to find clones that differed between time points or between blood and tumor. TCRdb carries this immuneACCESS record with in-frame sequences only. Its versions omit some clonotypes, under half of them owing to an unresolved V gene in the studies checked, with the rest unexplained. From that table come the V and J calls and clone size; the DNA was used to work out D and trimming. The sample table records about 95,000 clones; roughly 84% of these occur just once. The top ten clonotypes cover roughly 2% of the sample.

V is pruned by 5 bases and J by 9 bases, leaving 13 bases of the junction without a gene match. The CDR3, cysteine through phenylalanine, is 15 amino acids long. The retained sequence is limited to the CDR3, 45 bases, with the frame set at the first base. Looking up the germline V gene yields CDR1 SGHTA and CDR2 FQGNSA. The sample's time point label, decoded: pretreatment peripheral blood. The cohort included 25 to 30 patients with locally advanced or metastatic urothelial carcinoma who were treated at Memorial Sloan Kettering on a trial protocol. Peripheral blood mononuclear cells were collected pretreatment and during treatment, with between 1 and 8 total time points per patient. The Qiagen DNeasy Blood extraction kit was used to purify genomic DNA from total PBMCs and tumor samples. Collected pretreatment and during treatment, PBMCs were isolated and stored as previously described. Note on this clone: Its antigen is unknown. There are no base qualities to consult, and no much larger clone falls within one base.

The sequence links TRBV7-2 to TRBJ2-1; TRBD2 matches 7 bases in the middle. This clonotype was obtained from a man in his sixties with urothelial cancer. This sample comprised PBMCs, obtained around atezolizumab (anti-PD-L1) treatment. The CDR3 region reads CASSPQGSGPGEQFF. At the DNA level, the sequence is TGTGCCAGCAGCCCCCAAGGTAGCGGGCCGGGTGAGCAGTTCTTC.